Listed here are 13 T cell receptor beta chains from one sample, sequenced in a study of T cell responses to AZD1222 COVID-19 vaccine. The data were produced by immunoSEQ multiplex PCR, yet TCRdb's version contains in-frame clones alone and is incomplete. The table records 90,000 to 120,000 clones, 80% to 95% of them present only once. The starting material was peripheral blood, obtained 28 days after the second AZD1222 dose. The receptors here all came from an adult who received the AZD1222 COVID-19 vaccine.

The rearrangement links TRBV6-2 or TRBV6-3 to TRBJ1-2, with 10 bases aligning to TRBD1. There are 15 residues in the CDR3. Per germline, CDR1 MNHEY and CDR2 SVGEGT. V lost 6 bases and J lost 4; bases outside the gene matches: 8. CDR3 protein: CASRPHGQGVYGYTF. The CDR3 nucleotides are TGTGCCAGCAGACCTCATGGACAGGGGGTCTATGGCTACACCTTC.

V usage is TRBV29-1 and J usage is TRBJ2-7, with 7 nucleotides matching TRBD1. This CDR3 has 13 amino acids. V was pared by 7 bases and J by 0 bases, with 6 bases of the junction left unmatched. Germline V gene sequence: CDR1 SQVTM, CDR2 ANQGSEA. CDR3 protein: CSAQQGPSYEQYF. As DNA, the CDR3 is TGCAGCGCGCAACAGGGGCCCTCCTACGAGCAGTACTTC.

The CDR3 coding sequence is TGTGCCAGCAGCTTGGGTAACTATGGCTACACCTTC. It encodes CASSLGNYGYTF. V gene TRBV5-6 combines with J gene TRBJ1-2, with D hard to call. The germline CDR1 and CDR2 sequences are SGHDT and YYEEEE. V was clipped by 0 bases and J by 1 base, with 1 base between them. The CDR3 contains 12 residues.

The rearrangement uses TRBV7-2 and TRBJ1-6; no reliable D call. The V gene's germline CDR1 is SGHTA and CDR2 FQGNSA. This CDR3 has 14 amino acids. V lost 5 bases, J lost 7 bases, and 12 bases lay in between. CDR3 in amino acids: CASSATPRNSPLHF. DNA for the CDR3: TGTGCCAGCAGCGCCACCCCCCGGAATTCACCCCTCCACTTT.

The chain is built from TRBV27 and TRBJ1-1; D not resolved. The CDR3 spans 14 residues. The V end was cut by 10 bases, the J end by 2 bases, with 17 bases between. The germline CDR1 and CDR2 sequences are MNHEY and SMNVEV (reference sequence). CDR3 sequence: CATRGLKLNTEAFF. The CDR3 coding sequence is TGTGCCACCCGCGGACTGAAACTTAACACTGAAGCTTTCTTT.

This chain uses TRBV6-2 or TRBV6-3 with TRBJ2-2, with D perhaps matching TRBD2 (6 bases). The CDR3 consists of 15 residues. V lost 4 bases and J lost 0, with 9 bases in between. Per germline, CDR1 MNHEY and CDR2 SVGEGT. The CDR3 region has the DNA TGTGCCAGCAGTTCCGCGGGGCCGAACACCGGGGAGCTGTTTTTT. Residues: CASSSAGPNTGELFF.

The rearrangement links TRBV5-1 to TRBJ2-5; D possibly corresponds to TRBD2 (5 bases). V lost 1 base and J lost 4, with 14 bases in between. The CDR3 is 15 amino acids. The germline V gene has CDR1 SGHRS and CDR2 YFSETQ. The CDR3 loop is CASSLPGPRGETQYF. The CDR3 nucleotides are TGCGCCAGCAGCTTGCCCGGCCCCCGGGGAGAGACCCAGTACTTC.

This clone was counted once. The chain recombines TRBV28 with TRBJ2-3; 12 bases align to TRBD2. The CDR3 runs to 15 residues. V dropped 6 bases and J dropped 5; count of bases not matched to a gene: 6. CDR1 and CDR2 from the germline V gene are MDHEN and SYDVKM. The CDR3 DNA is TGTGCCAGCAGCCAAACTAGCGGGGGGAGAGATACGCAGTATTTT. This sequence encodes CASSQTSGGRDTQYF.

The rearrangement uses TRBV14 and TRBJ2-3; D is unclear. The CDR3 sequence is 16 residues long. The germline V gene encodes CDR1 SGHDN and CDR2 FVKESK. Trimming left V 0 bases short and J 0 bases short, with 10 bases between. In nucleotides, the CDR3 is TGTGCCAGCAGCCAAGATGTTAGTCTTAGCACAGATACGCAGTATTTT. Its protein product is CASSQDVSLSTDTQYF.

The rearrangement joins TRBV11-2 to TRBJ2-5; 7 bases line up with TRBD1. With V trimmed by 1 base and J by 2 bases, 7 bases remained unmatched. Germline V CDR1 and CDR2: SGHAT, FQNNGV. The CDR3 has 16 amino acids. CDR3 in DNA: TGTGCCAGCAGCTTAGTAGGGACAGTCCCTCAAGAGACCCAGTACTTC. Translation gives CASSLVGTVPQETQYF.

For this clone: This specimen includes other DNA sequences encoding the same CDR3. The V and J genes are TRBV27 and TRBJ2-1; D not resolved. In germline, CDR1 is MNHEY, CDR2 SMNVEV (reference sequence). The CDR3 consists of 11 residues. Trimming cost V 3 bases and J 4 bases, with 1 base left between them. The CDR3 coding sequence is TGTGCCAGCAGTTTTTACAATGAGCAGTTCTTC. It codes for CASSFYNEQFF.

V usage is TRBV6-2 or TRBV6-3 and J usage is TRBJ1-6; 7 positions match TRBD1. Per germline, CDR1 MNHEY and CDR2 SVGEGT. Trimming removed 4 bases from V and 9 bases from J; junction bases left unmatched: 9. There are 15 residues in the CDR3. CDR3 sequence (DNA): TGTGCCAGCAGTTCGTTACAGGGGTTAAGTTCACCCCTCCACTTT. Its translation: CASSSLQGLSSPLHF.

V is TRBV2 and J is TRBJ1-1; D is possibly TRBD1 (5 bases). V was pared by 0 bases and J by 8 bases, with 16 bases between. The CDR3 covers 15 residues. CDR1 SNHLY and CDR2 FYNNEI come from the germline V gene. The CDR3 spells CASSEALIVAGEAFF. The DNA for the CDR3 is TGTGCCAGCAGTGAAGCGCTTATCGTGGCAGGGGAAGCTTTCTTT.